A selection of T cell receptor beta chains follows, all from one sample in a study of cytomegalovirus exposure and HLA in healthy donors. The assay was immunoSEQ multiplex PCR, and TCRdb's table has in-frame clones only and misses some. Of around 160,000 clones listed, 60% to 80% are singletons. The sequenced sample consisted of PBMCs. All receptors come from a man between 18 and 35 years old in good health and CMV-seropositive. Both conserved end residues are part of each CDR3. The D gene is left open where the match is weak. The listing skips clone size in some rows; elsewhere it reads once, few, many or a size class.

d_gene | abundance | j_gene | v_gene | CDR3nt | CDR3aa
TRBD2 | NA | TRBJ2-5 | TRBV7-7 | TGTGCTAGCAGCTCAACCGGACTAGCGGGAGGGGGGACCCAGTACTTC | CASSSTGLAGGGTQYF
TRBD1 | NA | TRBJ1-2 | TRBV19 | TGTGCCAGTAGCGAACAGGGGGCAGGTTATGGCTACACCTTC | CASSEQGAGYGYTF
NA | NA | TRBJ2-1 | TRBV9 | TGTGCCAGCAGCAATGGACTGGCCGATGAGCAGTTCTTC | CASSNGLADEQFF
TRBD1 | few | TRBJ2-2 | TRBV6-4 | TGTGCCAGCAGCCCAGACAGGGTCGGTACCGGGGAGCTGTTTTTT | CASSPDRVGTGELFF
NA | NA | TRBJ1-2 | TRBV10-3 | TGTGCCATCAGTGAGCCCCAGGGGAGTGTCGGCTACACCTTC | CAISEPQGSVGYTF
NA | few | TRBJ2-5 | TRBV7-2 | TGTGCCAGCAGCTTTGAGGGACTTTTCCGGGAGGAGACCCAGTACTTC | CASSFEGLFREETQYF
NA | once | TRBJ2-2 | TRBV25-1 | TGTGCCAGCAGTGCCAAGGGGAAGGTCACCGGGGAGCTGTTTTTT | CASSAKGKVTGELFF
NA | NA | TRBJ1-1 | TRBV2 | TGTGCCAGCAGCCGAGCTAACACTGAAGCTTTCTTT | CASSRANTEAFF
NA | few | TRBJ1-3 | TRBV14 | TGTGCCCTGGGGGGGGACACCATATATTTT | CALGGDTIYF
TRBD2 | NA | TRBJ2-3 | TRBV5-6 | TGTGCCAGCAGCTTGGAGAAGCGGGAGGGCAGAGATACGCAGTATTTT | CASSLEKREGRDTQYF
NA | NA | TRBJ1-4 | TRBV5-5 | TGTGCCAGCAGCTTGACAGCCACTAATGAAAAACTGTTTTTT | CASSLTATNEKLFF
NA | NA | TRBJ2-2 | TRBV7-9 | TGTGCCAGCCCTTCACCCAAAGGCGGCAACACCGGGGAGCTGTTTTTT | CASPSPKGGNTGELFF
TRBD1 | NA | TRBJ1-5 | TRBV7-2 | TGTGCCAGCAGCCCCCGGACAGGGTCGGGTCAGCCCCAGCATTTT | CASSPRTGSGQPQHF
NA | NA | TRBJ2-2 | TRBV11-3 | TGTGCCAGCACTCGCGAGCGGACCACCGGGGAGCTGTTTTTT | CASTRERTTGELFF
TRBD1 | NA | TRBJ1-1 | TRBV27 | TGTGCCAGCAGCCGAATCTCCCGGGACAGGGGGCTGAGCACTGAAGCTTTCTTT | CASSRISRDRGLSTEAFF
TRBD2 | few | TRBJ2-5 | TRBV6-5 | TGTGCCAGCAGTTCGGGACTAGCGGGAGGGAGGGAGACCCAGTACTTC | CASSSGLAGGRETQYF
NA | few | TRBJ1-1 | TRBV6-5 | TGTGCCAGCAGTGTTACAACGAACACTGAAGCTTTCTTT | CASSVTTNTEAFF
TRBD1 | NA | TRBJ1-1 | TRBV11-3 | TGTGCCAGCAGCTTAGGACAGGGGGCTTACTCGAACACTGAAGCTTTCTTT | CASSLGQGAYSNTEAFF
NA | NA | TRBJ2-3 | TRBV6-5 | TGTGCCAGCAGTTACGGGCCGGGACTGTCCACAGATACGCAGTATTTT | CASSYGPGLSTDTQYF
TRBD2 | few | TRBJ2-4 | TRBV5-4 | TGTGCCAGCAGCTTGGGGGCTAGCGGGGGCCTAGCCAAAAACATTCAGTACTTC | CASSLGASGGLAKNIQYF
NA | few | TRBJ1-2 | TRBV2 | TGTGCCACCTTAATGTCGGGGGTATATGGCTACACCTTC | CATLMSGVYGYTF
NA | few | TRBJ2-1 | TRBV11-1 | TGTGCCAGCAGCAAAGACAGAGACAATGAGCAGTTCTTC | CASSKDRDNEQFF
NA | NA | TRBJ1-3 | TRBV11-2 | TGTGCCAGCAGTTCAGGGTCCCCTGGAAACACCATATATTTT | CASSSGSPGNTIYF
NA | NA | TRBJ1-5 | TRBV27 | TGTGCCAGCAGTTTAAGACAGAGAGAACAGCCCCAGCATTTT | CASSLRQREQPQHF
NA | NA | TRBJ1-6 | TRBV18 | TGTGCCAGCTCACCACTGGGGGCGGATTCACCCCTCCACTTT | CASSPLGADSPLHF
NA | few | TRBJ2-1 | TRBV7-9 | TGTGCCAGCAGCTGGCGGTCCGATGAGCAGTTCTTC | CASSWRSDEQFF
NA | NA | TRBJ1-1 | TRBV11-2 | TGTGCCAGCAGCCCCTCCGTGCGGGGGAACACTGAAGCTTTCTTT | CASSPSVRGNTEAFF
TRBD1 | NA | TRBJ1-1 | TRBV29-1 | TGCAGCGTTGTCACAGGGGACACTGAAGCTTTCTTT | CSVVTGDTEAFF
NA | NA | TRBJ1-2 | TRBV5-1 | TGCGCCAGCAGCTTGGACCTGGCGCAGGGAAACTATGGCTACACCTTC | CASSLDLAQGNYGYTF
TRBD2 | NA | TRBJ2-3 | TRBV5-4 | TGTGCCAGCAGCTTGGGGGCGGGGGGGACAGATACGCAGTATTTT | CASSLGAGGTDTQYF
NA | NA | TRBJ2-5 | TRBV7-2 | TGTGCCAGCAGCTCCCCGCTGGCGAGGGAGACCCAGTACTTC | CASSSPLARETQYF
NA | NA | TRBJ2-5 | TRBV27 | TGTGCCAGCTCCTCCCAGGGGGGATCTGAGACCCAGTACTTC | CASSSQGGSETQYF
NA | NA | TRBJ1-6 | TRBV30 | TGTGCCTTACAGCTCTCCTATAATTCACCCCTCCACTTT | CALQLSYNSPLHF
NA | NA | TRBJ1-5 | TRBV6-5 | TGTGCCAGCAGTTACTCGAGATTGGAGGGCCAGCCCCAGCATTTT | CASSYSRLEGQPQHF
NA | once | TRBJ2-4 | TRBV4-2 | TGTGCCAGCAGCCAAGATCCGCCGGGGGAGAAAAACATTCAGTACTTC | CASSQDPPGEKNIQYF
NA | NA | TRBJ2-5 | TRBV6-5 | TGTGCCAGCAGCCCGCGGCAAGAGACCCAGTACTTC | CASSPRQETQYF
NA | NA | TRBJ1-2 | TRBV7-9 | TGTGCCAGCAGCTTAAACCGGGAGGGCTACACCTTC | CASSLNREGYTF
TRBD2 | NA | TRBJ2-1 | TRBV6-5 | TGTGCCAGCAGTTCCGGGGGGTCCTACAATGAGCAGTTCTTC | CASSSGGSYNEQFF
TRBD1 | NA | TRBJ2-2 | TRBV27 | TGTGCCAGCAGCCCCGGACAGGGAAGGTCGTACACCGGGGAGCTGTTTTTT | CASSPGQGRSYTGELFF
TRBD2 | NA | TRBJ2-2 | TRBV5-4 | TGTGCCAGCAGCTTGGAACCGGGACTAGCGGTGAACGGGGAGCTGTTTTTT | CASSLEPGLAVNGELFF
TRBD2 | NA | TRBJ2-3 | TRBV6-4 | TGTGCCAGCAGTCCGGGGGGAGCTAGCACAGATACGCAGTATTTT | CASSPGGASTDTQYF
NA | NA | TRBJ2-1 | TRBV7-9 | TGTGCCAGCAGCCCGACAAGCTCCTACAATGAGCAGTTCTTC | CASSPTSSYNEQFF
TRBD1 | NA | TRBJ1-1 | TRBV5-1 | TGCGCCAGCAGCTTGGAGGGGGCCACTGAAGCTTTCTTT | CASSLEGATEAFF
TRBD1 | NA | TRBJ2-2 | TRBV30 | TGTGCCTGGAGTGCGATATGGACAGGGCGGTACACCGGGGAGCTGTTTTTT | CAWSAIWTGRYTGELFF
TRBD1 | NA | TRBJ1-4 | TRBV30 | TGTGCCTGGAGTGCCGCCCCCGGGACAGGGGATCGAGTAACTAATGAAAAACTGTTTTTT | CAWSAAPGTGDRVTNEKLFF
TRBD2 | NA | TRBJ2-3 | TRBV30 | TGTGCCTGGGGGACGTCAGGCGGGGGTTTGGGTACGCAGTATTTT | CAWGTSGGGLGTQYF
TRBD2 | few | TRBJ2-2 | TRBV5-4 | TGTGCCAGCAGCCCCCGGACTAGCGGGATTATCGCCGGGGAGCTGTTTTTT | CASSPRTSGIIAGELFF
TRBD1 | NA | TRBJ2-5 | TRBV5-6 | TGTGCCAGCAGCCTCCGGACAGGGCGTGCGGAGACCCAGTACTTC | CASSLRTGRAETQYF
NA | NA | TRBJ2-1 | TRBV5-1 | TGCGCCAGCTCCGAGAACGTGAACAATGAGCAGTTCTTC | CASSENVNNEQFF
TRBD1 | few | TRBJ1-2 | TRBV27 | TGTGCCAGCTTCTCTCCAGGGGGCTGGGGCTATGGCTACACCTTC | CASFSPGGWGYGYTF
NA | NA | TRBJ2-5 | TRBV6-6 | TGTACCGCTTCAGGGGCCTACAATCCCTGGGAGACCCAGTACTTC | CTASGAYNPWETQYF
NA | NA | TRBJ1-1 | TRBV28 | TGTGCCAGCAGTTTTATAGTAATGAACACTGAAGCTTTCTTT | CASSFIVMNTEAFF
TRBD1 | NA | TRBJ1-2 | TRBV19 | TGTGCCAGTAGTATCCCAGGGGGGTTCTACAATGGCTACACCTTC | CASSIPGGFYNGYTF
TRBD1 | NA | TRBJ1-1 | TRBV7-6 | TGTGCCAGCAGCGGGACAGCTACCCTGTTTAACACTGAAGCTTTCTTT | CASSGTATLFNTEAFF
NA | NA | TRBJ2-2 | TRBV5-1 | TGCGCCAGCAGCTTGGACAGAGCTAACGGGGAGCTGTTTTTT | CASSLDRANGELFF